The rows below give T cell receptor beta chains drawn from one sample of a study of human T cells and chemical hapten exposure. Using its own MiXCR run on the RACE reads, TCRdb lists one record per CDR3 protein. Among tens of thousands of distinct CDR3 sequences listed, about 11% were seen once. The sequences come from whole blood, collected in connection with sensitization to the hapten diphenylcyclopropenone (DPC). The receptors derive from a woman aged 40 to 49 with alopecia areata. Some clones in this sample may be carry-over from other donors' samples. CDR3s include the opening cysteine and the closing phenylalanine or tryptophan. The D gene is left open where the match is weak. Rows may omit the clone size; those that give it use once, few, many or a size class.

>TRBV10-1|TRBD2|.|TRBJ2-2
TGCGCCAGCAGTGGGCGGGAGAGCGACACCGGGGAGCTGTTTTTT
CASSGRESDTGELFF
>TRBV7-8|TRBD1|.|TRBJ2-7
TGTGCCAGCAGCCGGACAGGGGGCGCGGGCGAGCAGTACTTC
CASSRTGGAGEQYF
>TRBV28|.|many|TRBJ1-1
TGTGCCAGCAGTACTCGGGTTGGCGGTGAAGCTTTCTTT
CASSTRVGGEAFF
>TRBV5-1|.|.|TRBJ2-3
TGCGCCAGCAGCTTAGCGCGGTTCGCCACAGATACGCAGTATTTT
CASSLARFATDTQYF
>TRBV10-2|TRBD2|few|TRBJ2-1
TGCGCCAGCGGCGGGAGGACCGTGGACAATGAGCAGTTCTTC
CASGGRTVDNEQFF
>TRBV11-3|.|many|TRBJ1-1
TGTGCCAGCAGTAAGGCTTTCTTT
CASSKAFF
>TRBV7-8|.|few|TRBJ2-2
TGTGCCAGCAGAAGGGCGAACACCGGGGAGCTGTTTTTT
CASRRANTGELFF
>TRBV4-3|.|.|TRBJ1-2
TGCGCCAGCAGTCCCAGCGGATCTAACTATGGCTACACCTTC
CASSPSGSNYGYTF
>TRBV29-1|.|few|TRBJ1-6
TGCAGCGTTGAAACAGCGAAAGATTCACCCCTCCACTTT
CSVETAKDSPLHF
>TRBV4-3|.|.|TRBJ2-3
TGCGCCAGCAGCCAAGTTGCGTCAGATACGCAGTATTTT
CASSQVASDTQYF
>TRBV7-2|.|many|TRBJ1-2
TGTGCCAGCAGCTTAGGGCCCACAGGGAACTATGGCTACACCTTC
CASSLGPTGNYGYTF
>TRBV6-1|TRBD1|.|TRBJ1-2
TGTGCCAGCAGTGAAGTTGGCGGGACAGGGCTCTATGGCTACACCTTC
CASSEVGGTGLYGYTF
>TRBV11-2|.|few|TRBJ2-7
TGTGCCAGCAGCTGGGGACCAGTATACGAGCAGTACTTC
CASSWGPVYEQYF
>TRBV29-1|TRBD1|many|TRBJ2-5
TGCAGCGTTGCCGTGGGGACAGGGAAAGAGACCCAGTACTTC
CSVAVGTGKETQYF
>TRBV7-9|.|many|TRBJ1-2
TGTGCCAGCAGCTTAGACCGGGGCTACACCTTC
CASSLDRGYTF
>TRBV28|.|once|TRBJ1-1
TGTGCCAGCAGCTGGGGGACGGGCACTGAAGCTTTCTTT
CASSWGTGTEAFF
>TRBV4-3|.|.|TRBJ2-1
TGCGCCAGCAGCCAAGAGCCAGGGCACAATGAGCAGTTCTTC
CASSQEPGHNEQFF
>TRBV20-1|.|.|TRBJ1-2
TGCAGTGCCCCCCGACAGACCTATGGCTACACCTTC
CSAPRQTYGYTF